This T cell receptor beta chain was sequenced during a study of OX40 agonist ivuxolimab in advanced cancers. Across the whole study: It was permissible to have had prior anti-PD-1, anti-PD-L1 or anti-CTLA-4 therapy, and approximately 41% had some. Broader study findings: Partly responding patients at 0.1-3.0 mg/kg showed some of the smallest clonal expansion.

Some clones are missing from TCRdb's copy, which holds only in-frame ones; the method was immunoSEQ multiplex PCR. The sample lists 57,000 or so clones, 86% seen once, with under 4.5% in the top ten. A note on this clone: Its antigen is currently unknown.

Sequenced here: CD4+ or CD8+ T cells sorted from blood, sampled in a trial of the OX40 agonist ivuxolimab. The TCR originated in an adult with an advanced solid tumor such as melanoma, head and neck, liver or kidney cancer.

CDR3 in DNA: TGTGCCAGCAGCGGAGGGGGGGAGAACACAGATACGCAGTATTTT. Translated, it gives CASSGGGENTDTQYF. V is TRBV5-4 and J is TRBJ2-3; weak D call: TRBD2 (7 bases). Germline CDR1 and CDR2: SGHNT and YYREEE (reference sequence). The CDR3 has 15 amino acids. Trimming cost V 4 bases and J 2 bases, with 14 bases left between them.